A selection of T cell receptor beta chains follows, all from one sample in a study of T cell responses to AZD1222 COVID-19 vaccine. Produced via immunoSEQ multiplex PCR; TCRdb's table is partial and in-frame only. The sample lists around 170,000 clones; approximately 91% were seen once. Sequencing used peripheral blood, obtained on day 0 of AZD1222 vaccination. The receptors were sampled from an adult in good health. Each CDR3 is given with its conserved first and last residue. The D gene is left open where the match is weak. Clone size is shown for a subset of rows, as once, few, many or a class of expanded clone.

cdr3_nt	cdr3_aa	clone_size	v_call	j_call	d_call	cdr3_length
TGTGCCAGCAGCCAAGGACAGGGGAACGGCTATGGCTACACCTTC	CASSQGQGNGYGYTF	.	TRBV3-1/TRBV3-2	TRBJ1-2	TRBD1	15
TGTGCCAGCAGCCTGCATGGCCCGACCGGGGAGCTGTTTTTT	CASSLHGPTGELFF	.	TRBV25-1	TRBJ2-2	.	14
TGTGCCAGCAGCCCTCGACAGGGGGCGGCCAAAAACATTCAGTACTTC	CASSPRQGAAKNIQYF	.	TRBV9	TRBJ2-4	TRBD1	16
TGTGCCAGCAGCCACCCAGGGGGGCGGGAAGGCGGGGAGCTGTTTTTT	CASSHPGGREGGELFF	.	TRBV4-2	TRBJ2-2	.	16
TGCAGCGTGGTCCTTCGGGACAGGGAGAACGGGATGAACACTGAAGCTTTCTTT	CSVVLRDRENGMNTEAFF	.	TRBV29-1	TRBJ1-1	TRBD1	18
TGTGCCAGCAGCTTGTCTAGCGGTATCCTCTACGAGCAGTACTTC	CASSLSSGILYEQYF	.	TRBV7-9	TRBJ2-7	TRBD2	15
TGTGCCAGCAGCCAAGCTTTTGGAAACACCATATATTTT	CASSQAFGNTIYF	.	TRBV3-1/TRBV3-2	TRBJ1-3	.	13
TGCGCCAGCAGTCAAAAAGTTAAAGACACAAGCTTCCGGGGGGACACTGAAGCTTTCTTT	CASSQKVKDTSFRGDTEAFF	.	TRBV23-1	TRBJ1-1	.	20
TGCAGCACCCGGACAGTAGGTTCCTACGAGCAGTACTTC	CSTRTVGSYEQYF	.	TRBV29-1	TRBJ2-7	.	13
TGTGCCAGCAGCTTAGCCCGGGAAGGTGAAGCTTTCTTT	CASSLAREGEAFF	.	TRBV7-2	TRBJ1-1	.	13
TGTGCCAGCAGTTTATCAACAGCTAGCAATCAGCCCCAGCATTTT	CASSLSTASNQPQHF	.	TRBV27	TRBJ1-5	.	15
TGTGCCAGCAGCCGAATCGGGGACCAGCCCCAGCATTTT	CASSRIGDQPQHF	.	TRBV7-8	TRBJ1-5	.	13
TGTGCCAGCAGCTATCCCCGGGACAGGGGGAATGAGCAGTTCTTC	CASSYPRDRGNEQFF	.	TRBV11-2	TRBJ2-1	TRBD1	15
TGCGCCAGCAGCTTGGAACCGACAGGGACTCCCTCTGGAAACACCATATATTTT	CASSLEPTGTPSGNTIYF	.	TRBV5-1	TRBJ1-3	TRBD1	18
TGTGCCAGCACCAACCGACGGGGCGTCCCGGAGTACTTC	CASTNRRGVPEYF	.	TRBV28	TRBJ2-7	.	13
TGTGCCAGCAAAGTGAGACGAGGCAATCAGCCCCAGCATTTT	CASKVRRGNQPQHF	.	TRBV6-4	TRBJ1-5	.	14
TGTGCCAGCTCACCCGACAGGGGTACCCCCACAGATACGCAGTATTTT	CASSPDRGTPTDTQYF	.	TRBV18	TRBJ2-3	TRBD1	16
TGTGCCAGCACCCTGGCGGGGATGATTGGCACTGAAGCTTTCTTT	CASTLAGMIGTEAFF	.	TRBV28	TRBJ1-1	.	15
TGTGCCAGCAGCCCGTGGACAGGGCGCACCGGAAACACCATATATTTT	CASSPWTGRTGNTIYF	.	TRBV7-9	TRBJ1-3	TRBD1	16
TGTGCCAGCAGTGAGGACAGGGGGCTCTTCGACACTGAAGCTTTCTTT	CASSEDRGLFDTEAFF	once	TRBV6-1	TRBJ1-1	TRBD1	16
TGTGCCAGCAGCGCGGTATCAACAGCGAACACTGAAGCTTTCTTT	CASSAVSTANTEAFF	.	TRBV6-5	TRBJ1-1	.	15
TGTGCCAGCAGCTTAGAGGTAGCGGGAGGGCCATACAATGAGCAGTTCTTC	CASSLEVAGGPYNEQFF	.	TRBV7-9	TRBJ2-1	TRBD2	17
TGTGCTAGTGGCCCCGAAGTCACAGATACGCAGTATTTT	CASGPEVTDTQYF	once	TRBV12-5	TRBJ2-3	.	13
TGTGCCAGCAGTGAGAGGGTTCCGGTTAATTCACCCCTCCACTTT	CASSERVPVNSPLHF	.	TRBV6-1	TRBJ1-6	.	15
TGTGCCAGCAGCCCAACGCCAGGGTTCGGTGACGGCTACACCTTC	CASSPTPGFGDGYTF	.	TRBV7-8	TRBJ1-2	.	15
TGTGCCAGTAGTATTGGGCGCGGGAGCACAGATACGCAGTATTTT	CASSIGRGSTDTQYF	.	TRBV19	TRBJ2-3	.	15
TGTGCCAGCAGCTGGGACAGGGGATTTACAGATACGCAGTATTTT	CASSWDRGFTDTQYF	.	TRBV5-4	TRBJ2-3	TRBD1	15
TGCGCCAGCAGCCAAGAAATAACAGACTCCTACGAGCAGTACTTC	CASSQEITDSYEQYF	.	TRBV4-3	TRBJ2-7	.	15
TGCGCCAGCAGCCAGTATTTTACGGGGATCTTGGATTCACCCCTCCACTTT	CASSQYFTGILDSPLHF	.	TRBV4-1	TRBJ1-6	.	17